The rows below give T cell receptor beta chains drawn from one sample of a study of T cells expressing NK-cell markers. TCRdb derives one entry per CDR3 protein from the 5' RACE reads, leaving out DNA. This sample's table has about 460,000 distinct CDR3 sequences. The material sequenced was blood T cells: a sorted CD56 or NKG2C T cell subset, CD4+ or CD8+ T cells, or bulk PBMC T cells (not recorded which). These receptors all come from a woman between 50 and 59 years old in good health. The CDR3 runs from the conserved cysteine through the conserved F or W. The order of the fields is V gene, J gene, CDR3 protein.

v_gene: TRBV7-9
j_gene: TRBJ2-3
CDR3aa: CASSLAAGETDTQYF

v_gene: TRBV20-1
j_gene: TRBJ2-3
CDR3aa: CSASGQGIDTQYF

v_gene: TRBV24-1
j_gene: TRBJ2-1
CDR3aa: CATSTSGRVHSYNEQFF

v_gene: TRBV7-8
j_gene: TRBJ1-5
CDR3aa: CATRGRSNQPQHF

v_gene: TRBV11-2
j_gene: TRBJ1-5
CDR3aa: CASSPHRDRENQPQHF

v_gene: TRBV12-3/TRBV12-4
j_gene: TRBJ1-2
CDR3aa: CASSLARQFYGYTF

v_gene: TRBV12-3/TRBV12-4
j_gene: TRBJ1-1
CDR3aa: CASSPDRVVEAFF

v_gene: TRBV11-2
j_gene: TRBJ1-2
CDR3aa: CASSQDSLYGYTF

v_gene: TRBV20-1
j_gene: TRBJ2-3
CDR3aa: CSACPLGGTDTQYF

v_gene: TRBV20-1
j_gene: TRBJ2-1
CDR3aa: CSARRLAGDGNEQFF

v_gene: TRBV5-1
j_gene: TRBJ2-7
CDR3aa: CASSLAGQDYEQYF

v_gene: TRBV4-1
j_gene: TRBJ2-1
CDR3aa: CASSQVGGAKYNEQFF

v_gene: TRBV12-3/TRBV12-4
j_gene: TRBJ1-3
CDR3aa: CASGTPGFPTIYF

v_gene: TRBV4-1
j_gene: TRBJ2-3
CDR3aa: CASKPLGLSTDTQYF

v_gene: TRBV4-1
j_gene: TRBJ2-1
CDR3aa: CASSLFSGGTYNEQFF